The clone carrying this T cell receptor beta chain counts as medium-sized. Antigen specificity is unknown. CDR3 length: 16 amino acids. Trimming removed 3 bases at V and 2 bases at J, with 16 bases between. The germline V gene encodes CDR1 MDHEN and CDR2 SYDVKM. The data originate from a study of metastatic and nonmetastatic thyroid tumors. Study information: Repertoires were compared across blood and tumor or nodule tissue from malignant and benign thyroid patients. Study-level results: It was reportedly found that TCR beta diversity was significantly higher in malignant thyroid tumors than in benign nodules, a difference seen in both blood and tumor samples.

Thyroid surgery was preceded by no treatment in any patient. In the study's own analysis: It was from CDR3 differences across clinicopathological groups that a distant-metastasis classifier for papillary thyroid cancer was built. TCRdb called clones again from the PCR reads with MiXCR. V and J calls and clone size were set by TCRdb, not the authors. The data show 9,500 or so clones, less than 40% seen once. Sequencing was performed on tumor tissue. This clonotype originated in a female donor with papillary thyroid cancer or a benign thyroid nodule (not recorded which). Some clones in this sample may be carry-over from other donors' samples. V is TRBV28 and J is TRBJ1-1, with TRBD1 as a possible D gene (6 bases). CDR3 DNA sequence: TGTGCCAGCAGTTTCAACTTTAGGGGGACAAACACTGAAGCTTTCTTT. Translation gives CASSFNFRGTNTEAFF.